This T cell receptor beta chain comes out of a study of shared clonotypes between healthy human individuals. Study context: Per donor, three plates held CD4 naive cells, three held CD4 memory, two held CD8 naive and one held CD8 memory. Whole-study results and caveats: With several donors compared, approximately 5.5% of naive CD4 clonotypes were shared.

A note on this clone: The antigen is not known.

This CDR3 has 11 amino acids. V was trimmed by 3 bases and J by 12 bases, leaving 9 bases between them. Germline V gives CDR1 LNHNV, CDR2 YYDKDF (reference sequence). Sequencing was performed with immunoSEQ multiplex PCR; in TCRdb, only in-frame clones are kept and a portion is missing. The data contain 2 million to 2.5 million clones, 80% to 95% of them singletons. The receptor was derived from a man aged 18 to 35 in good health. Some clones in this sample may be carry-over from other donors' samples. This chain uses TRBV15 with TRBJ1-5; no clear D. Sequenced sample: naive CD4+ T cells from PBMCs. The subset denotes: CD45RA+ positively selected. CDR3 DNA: TGTGCCACCAGCAGTGTAAGGTTCCAGCATTTT. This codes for CATSSVRFQHF.